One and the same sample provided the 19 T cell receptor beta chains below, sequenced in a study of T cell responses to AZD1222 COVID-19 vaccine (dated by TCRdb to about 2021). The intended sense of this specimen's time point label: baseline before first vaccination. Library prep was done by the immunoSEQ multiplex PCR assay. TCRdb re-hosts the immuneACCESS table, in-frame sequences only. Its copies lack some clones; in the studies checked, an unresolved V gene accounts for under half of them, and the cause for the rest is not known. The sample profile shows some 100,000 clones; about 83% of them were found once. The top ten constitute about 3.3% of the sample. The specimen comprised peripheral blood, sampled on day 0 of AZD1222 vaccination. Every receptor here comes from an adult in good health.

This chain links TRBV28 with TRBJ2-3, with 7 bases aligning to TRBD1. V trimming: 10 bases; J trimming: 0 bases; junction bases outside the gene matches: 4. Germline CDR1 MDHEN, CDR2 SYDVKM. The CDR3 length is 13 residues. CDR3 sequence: CAIRTGSTDTQYF. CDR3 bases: TGTGCCATACGGACAGGAAGCACAGATACGCAGTATTTT.

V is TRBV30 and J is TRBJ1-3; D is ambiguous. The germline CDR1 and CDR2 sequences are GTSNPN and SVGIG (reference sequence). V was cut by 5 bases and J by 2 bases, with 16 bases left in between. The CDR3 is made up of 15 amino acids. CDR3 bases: TGTGCCTGGGGCGAGGGTTTCGGGACTGGAAACACCATATATTTT. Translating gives CAWGEGFGTGNTIYF. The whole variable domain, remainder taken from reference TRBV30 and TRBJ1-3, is SQTIHQWPATLVQPVGSPLSLECTVEGTSNPNLYWYRQAAGRGLQLLFYSVGIGQISSEVPQNLSASRPQDRQFILSSKKLLLSDSGFYLCAWGEGFGTGNTIYFGEGSWLTVV.

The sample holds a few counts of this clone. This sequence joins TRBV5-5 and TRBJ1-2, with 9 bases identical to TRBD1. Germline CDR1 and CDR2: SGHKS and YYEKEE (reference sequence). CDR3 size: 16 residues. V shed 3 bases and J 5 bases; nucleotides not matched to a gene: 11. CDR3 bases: TGTGCCAGCAGCTCCGGGACAGGGAGCGGTATTTATGGCTACACCTTC. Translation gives CASSSGTGSGIYGYTF.

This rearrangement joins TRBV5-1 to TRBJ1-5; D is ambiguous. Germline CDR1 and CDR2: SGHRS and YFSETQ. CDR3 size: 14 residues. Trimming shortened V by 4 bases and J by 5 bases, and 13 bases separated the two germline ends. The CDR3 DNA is TGCGCCAGCAGCCCGACCCCCCAAGATCAGCCCCAGCATTTT. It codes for CASSPTPQDQPQHF.

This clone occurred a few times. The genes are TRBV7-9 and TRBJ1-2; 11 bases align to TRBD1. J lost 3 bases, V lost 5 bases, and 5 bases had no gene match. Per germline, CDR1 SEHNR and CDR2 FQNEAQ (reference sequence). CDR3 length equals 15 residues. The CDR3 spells CASSPWDRGDYGYTF. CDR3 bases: TGTGCCAGCAGCCCATGGGACAGGGGGGACTATGGCTACACCTTC.

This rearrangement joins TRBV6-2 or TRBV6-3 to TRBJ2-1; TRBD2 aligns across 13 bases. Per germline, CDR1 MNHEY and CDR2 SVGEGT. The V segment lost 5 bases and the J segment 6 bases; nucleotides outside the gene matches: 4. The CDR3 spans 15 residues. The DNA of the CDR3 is TGTGCCAGCAGTAAACTAGCGGGGGGGCGCAATGAGCAGTTCTTC. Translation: CASSKLAGGRNEQFF.

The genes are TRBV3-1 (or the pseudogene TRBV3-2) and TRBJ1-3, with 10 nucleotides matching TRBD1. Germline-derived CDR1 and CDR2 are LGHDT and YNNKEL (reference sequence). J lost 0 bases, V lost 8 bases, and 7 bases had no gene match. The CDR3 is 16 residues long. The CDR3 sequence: CASPGTGVFSGNTIYF. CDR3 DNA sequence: TGTGCCAGCCCCGGGACAGGGGTCTTCTCTGGAAACACCATATATTTT.

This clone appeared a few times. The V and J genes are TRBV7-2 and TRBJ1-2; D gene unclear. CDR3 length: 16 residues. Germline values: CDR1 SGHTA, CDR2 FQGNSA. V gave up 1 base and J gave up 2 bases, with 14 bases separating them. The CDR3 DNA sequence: TGTGCCAGCAGCTTAGGAGGGAGAGGGAAGAACTATGGCTACACCTTC. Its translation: CASSLGGRGKNYGYTF. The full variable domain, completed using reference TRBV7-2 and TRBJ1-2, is GAGVSQSPSNKVTEKGKDVELRCDPISGHTALYWYRQSLGQGLEFLIYFQGNSAPDKSGLPSDRFSAERTGGSVSTLTIQRTQQEDSAVYLCASSLGGRGKNYGYTFGSGTRLTVV.

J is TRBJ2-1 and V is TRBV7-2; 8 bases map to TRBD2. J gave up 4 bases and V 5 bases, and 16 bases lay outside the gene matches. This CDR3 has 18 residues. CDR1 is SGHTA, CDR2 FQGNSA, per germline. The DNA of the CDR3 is TGTGCCAGCAGCCGGGGGACGGTCGGAAGCGGGGGATACAATGAGCAGTTCTTC. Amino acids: CASSRGTVGSGGYNEQFF.

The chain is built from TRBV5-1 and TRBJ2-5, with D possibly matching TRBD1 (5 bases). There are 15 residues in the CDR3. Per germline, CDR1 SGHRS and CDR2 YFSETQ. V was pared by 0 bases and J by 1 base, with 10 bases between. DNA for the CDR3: TGCGCCAGCAGCTTGGCCCAGGGAACCCAAGAGACCCAGTACTTC. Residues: CASSLAQGTQETQYF.

DNA for the CDR3: TGTGCCAGCAGCTTCGTCCCGGGACAGGGGGAGTGGGCTTTCTTT. It translates to CASSFVPGQGEWAFF. The V call is TRBV5-5, the J call TRBJ1-1; 11 bases fit TRBD1. The CDR3 totals 15 residues. In germline, CDR1 is SGHKS, CDR2 YYEKEE (reference sequence). The V gene end was trimmed by 2 bases and the J gene end by 11 bases; junction bases not matched to a gene: 11.

The CDR3 DNA sequence: TGTGCCAGCAGTTTCCGTCAACAGGTTAGCTACACCTTC. This sequence encodes CASSFRQQVSYTF. V gene TRBV6-2 or TRBV6-3 combines with J gene TRBJ1-2, with D possibly TRBD1 on 5 matching bases. Germline V lookup: CDR1 MNHEY, CDR2 SVGEGT. V was shortened by 4 bases and J by 9 bases, with 15 bases between the two germline ends. The CDR3 runs 13 residues.

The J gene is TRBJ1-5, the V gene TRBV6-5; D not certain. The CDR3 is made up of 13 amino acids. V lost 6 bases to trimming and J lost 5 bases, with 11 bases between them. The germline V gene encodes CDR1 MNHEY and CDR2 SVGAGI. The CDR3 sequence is CASSAKQDQPQHF. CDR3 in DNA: TGTGCCAGCAGCGCTAAGCAGGATCAGCCCCAGCATTTT.

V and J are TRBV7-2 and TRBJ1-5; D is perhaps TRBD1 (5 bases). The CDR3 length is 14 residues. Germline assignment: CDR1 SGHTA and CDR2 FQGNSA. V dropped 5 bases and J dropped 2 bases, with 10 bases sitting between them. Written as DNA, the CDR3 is TGTGCCAGCAGCCACGGGGGGGGCAATCAGCCCCAGCATTTT. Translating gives CASSHGGGNQPQHF.

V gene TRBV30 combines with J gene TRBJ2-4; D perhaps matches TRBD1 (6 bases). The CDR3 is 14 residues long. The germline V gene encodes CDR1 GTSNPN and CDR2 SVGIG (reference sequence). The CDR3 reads CALGQGLAKNIQYF. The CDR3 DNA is TGTGCTTTGGGACAAGGGCTAGCCAAAAACATTCAGTACTTC.

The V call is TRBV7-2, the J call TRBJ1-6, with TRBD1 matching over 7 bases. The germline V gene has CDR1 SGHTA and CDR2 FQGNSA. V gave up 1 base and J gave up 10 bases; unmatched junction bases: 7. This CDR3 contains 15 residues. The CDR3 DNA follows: TGTGCCAGCAGCTTAGAGGGGACAGCGGACTCACCCCTCCACTTT. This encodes CASSLEGTADSPLHF.

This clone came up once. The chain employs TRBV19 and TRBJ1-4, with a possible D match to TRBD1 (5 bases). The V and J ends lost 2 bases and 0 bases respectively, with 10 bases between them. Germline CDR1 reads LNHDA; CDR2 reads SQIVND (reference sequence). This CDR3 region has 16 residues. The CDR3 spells CASSIPGSATNEKLFF. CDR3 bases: TGTGCCAGTAGTATACCAGGGTCAGCAACTAATGAAAAACTGTTTTTT.

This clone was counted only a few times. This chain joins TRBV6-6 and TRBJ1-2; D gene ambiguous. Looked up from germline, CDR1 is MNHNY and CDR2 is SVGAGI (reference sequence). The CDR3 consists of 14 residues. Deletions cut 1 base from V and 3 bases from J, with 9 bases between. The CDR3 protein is CASSYYSGDYGYTF. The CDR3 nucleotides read TGTGCCAGCAGTTACTACAGCGGGGACTATGGCTACACCTTC.

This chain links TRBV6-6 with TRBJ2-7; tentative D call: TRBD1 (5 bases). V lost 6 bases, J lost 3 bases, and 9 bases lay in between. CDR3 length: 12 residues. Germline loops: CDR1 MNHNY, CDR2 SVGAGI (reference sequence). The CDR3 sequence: CASRRDSYEQYF. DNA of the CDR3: TGTGCCAGCAGAAGAGACAGCTACGAGCAGTACTTC.